Following are 28 T cell receptor beta chains from one sample sequenced in a study of CD8 T cells in ankylosing spondylitis. TCRdb recomputed calls from the 5' RACE reads with MiXCR, one row per CDR3 protein. The sample holds about 180,000 distinct CDR3 sequences, 9.8% seen once. The sample comprised blood, either unsorted or a sorted T cell fraction (not recorded which). Receptor source: a female donor with ankylosing spondylitis or in good health (not recorded which).

This clonotype has more than one count but fewer than ten. The chain joins TRBV25-1 to TRBJ1-3; D is undetermined. With 10 bases removed from V and 0 bases from J, the gap between germline ends came to 16 bases. Germline V gene lookup returns CDR1 MGHDK and CDR2 SYGVNS. CDR3 size: 15 residues. CDR3 sequence (DNA): TGTGCCACCTCGTTTACTCGCAGCTCTGGAAACACCATATATTTT. This translates into CATSFTRSSGNTIYF.

This clonotype was seen more than once but under ten times. The gene calls are TRBV18 and TRBJ2-7; possible D gene TRBD2, 6 bases. V was cut by 1 base and J by 3 bases, with 13 bases left in between. The germline CDR1 and CDR2 sequences are KGHSH and LQKENI. The CDR3 contains 15 residues. For the CDR3, the DNA is TGTGCCAGCTCACCACGGGGGACTGGGATCTACGAGCAGTACTTC. Protein sequence: CASSPRGTGIYEQYF. Variable domain in full (rest from reference TRBV18 and TRBJ2-7): NAGVMQNPRHLVRRRGQEARLRCSPMKGHSHVYWYRQLPEEGLKFMVYLQKENIIDESGMPKERFSAEFPKEGPSILRIQQVVRGDSAAYFCASSPRGTGIYEQYFGPGTRLTVT.

CDR3 bases: TGTGCCAGTAGTATGGGAGGGACGGCCTACAATGAGCAGTTCTTC. It is translated as CASSMGGTAYNEQFF. J is TRBJ2-1 and V is TRBV19, with 7 bases identical to TRBD2. Losses at the gene ends were 3 bases for V and 2 bases for J; bases not matched to a gene: 4. CDR1 is LNHDA, CDR2 SQIVND, per germline (reference sequence). The CDR3 sequence is 15 residues long.

This clonotype was detected once. A junction end diverges from the germline sequence, so it may reflect a read error. This chain's CDR3 is CASSESRDSLSYEQYF. In DNA, the CDR3 is TGTGCAAGCAGTGAGTCACGCGACAGCCTCTCCTACGAGCAGTACTTC. The chain combines TRBV2 with TRBJ2-7, with TRBD1 as a possible D gene (5 bases). The CDR3 totals 16 residues. Germline CDR1 is SNHLY and CDR2 is FYNNEI.

This clonotype was seen a few times. The V gene is TRBV28, the J gene TRBJ2-5; 10 positions match TRBD1. The V segment lost 4 bases and the J segment 1 base; nucleotides outside the gene matches: 9. The CDR3 has 17 amino acids. Germline values: CDR1 MDHEN, CDR2 SYDVKM. In DNA, the CDR3 is TGTGCCAGCAGTTCCCTACCCGGGACAGGGGCCCAAGAGACCCAGTACTTC. Protein: CASSSLPGTGAQETQYF.

There are many counts of this clonotype. This chain connects TRBV10-3 to TRBJ2-1; D is possibly TRBD2 (6 bases). Trimming took 2 bases from V and 5 from J, leaving 13 bases between them. The CDR3 is 15 residues long. CDR1 and CDR2 (germline): ENHRY, SYGVKD. CDR3 nucleotides: TGTGCCATCAGTGAGATCGGGGAGGCCGACAATGAGCAGTTCTTC. This gives the protein CAISEIGEADNEQFF.

The genes are TRBV12-5 and TRBJ2-1; D remains unclear. The CDR3 length is 12 residues. Germline loops: CDR1 LGHNT, CDR2 FRNRAP. The V and J ends lost 5 bases and 9 bases respectively, with 11 bases between them. For the CDR3, the DNA is TGTGCTAGTGGTGTCTCGGGTGCTGAGCAGTTCTTC. Protein: CASGVSGAEQFF.

The table lists this clonotype with a few counts. The chain couples TRBV7-9 to TRBJ2-2, with 7 bases fitting TRBD2. V shed 3 bases and J 6 bases; nucleotides not matched to a gene: 4. This CDR3 spans 14 amino acids. Germline V gene data show CDR1 as SEHNR and CDR2 as FQNEAQ (reference sequence). CDR3 nucleotide sequence: TGTGCCAGCAGCTTCGCGGGAGCAGCCGGGGAGCTGTTTTTT. It yields the protein CASSFAGAAGELFF.

The J gene is TRBJ2-7, the V gene TRBV15; D not certain. The CDR3 totals 11 residues. V was pared by 4 bases and J by 5 bases, with 6 bases between. Germline loops: CDR1 LNHNV, CDR2 YYDKDF (reference sequence). Written as DNA, the CDR3 is TGTGCCACCAGCAACAGTCACGAGCAGTACTTC. Translating gives CATSNSHEQYF.

This clonotype was picked up a small number of times. The chain joins TRBV19 to TRBJ2-3, with D perhaps TRBD1 or TRBD2 (5 bases each). V dropped 5 bases and J dropped 0 bases, with 18 bases sitting between them. The CDR3 has 17 amino acids. CDR1 and CDR2 (germline): LNHDA, SQIVND (reference sequence). DNA of the CDR3: TGTGCCAGTAGTCTCCTGACCGGGACGGACAGCACAGATACGCAGTATTTT. As protein: CASSLLTGTDSTDTQYF.

The rearrangement uses TRBV12-3 or TRBV12-4 and TRBJ2-7; 10 nucleotides agree with TRBD1. The CDR3 contains 14 residues. V trimming: 6 bases; J trimming: 5 bases; junction bases outside the gene matches: 7. The CDR3 region has the DNA TGTGCCAGCAGGATGGGACAGGGGATTAACGAGCAGTACTTC. This translates into CASRMGQGINEQYF.

In this sample, this clonotype turned up a few times. This chain uses TRBV21-1 with TRBJ2-1; whether TRBD1, the table's D call, matches the DNA was not checked. TRBV21-1 is a pseudogene. The CDR3 sequence is 16 residues long. In DNA, the CDR3 is TGTGCCAGCAGCAAAAGAAATCGGGAACCCTACAATGAGCAGTTCTTC. Its translation is CASSKRNREPYNEQFF.

The table lists this clonotype with a few counts. The chain joins TRBV7-9 to TRBJ2-5, with no clear D. Between the trimmed V and J ends, which lost 5 bases and 4 bases, there was a span of 20 bases. CDR1 and CDR2 from the germline V gene are SEHNR and FQNEAQ (reference sequence). The CDR3 is 16 residues long. The CDR3 sequence: CASSGVQLGMRETQYF. The CDR3 region has the DNA TGTGCCAGCAGCGGGGTTCAGTTAGGAATGCGAGAGACCCAGTACTTC.

This clonotype has a handful of counts. The chain recombines TRBV6-1 with TRBJ2-3; D uncertain. CDR3 length: 15 amino acids. V lost 7 bases and J lost 6, with 20 bases in between. The germline CDR1 and CDR2 sequences are MNHNS and SASEGT. The CDR3 sequence is CASNAISSELDTQYF. CDR3 DNA: TGTGCCAGCAACGCTATTTCATCGGAACTTGATACGCAGTATTTT.

The V call is TRBV12-3 or TRBV12-4, the J call TRBJ2-1; D possibly corresponds to TRBD1 (5 bases). V was pared by 4 bases and J by 0 bases, with 10 bases between. CDR3 length: 15 amino acids. As DNA, the CDR3 is TGTGCCAGCAGTTCCTGGGGCGCCTCCTACAATGAGCAGTTCTTC. Its translation: CASSSWGASYNEQFF.

This clonotype has just a few counts. This rearrangement joins TRBV13 to TRBJ2-7; 10 positions agree with TRBD2. There are 17 residues in the CDR3. The germline V gene has CDR1 PRHDT and CDR2 FYEKMQ (reference sequence). Trimming removed 0 bases from V and 1 base from J; junction bases left unmatched: 6. The CDR3: CASSLGRLAGPSYEQYF. Here the CDR3 DNA reads TGTGCCAGCAGCTTAGGACGACTAGCGGGTCCGTCCTACGAGCAGTACTTC.

This clonotype was detected only a few times. This chain joins TRBV9 and TRBJ2-1; 12 bases map to TRBD1. J lost 9 bases, V lost 0 bases, and 7 bases had no gene match. The V gene's germline CDR1 is SGDLS and CDR2 YYNGEE. The CDR3 totals 16 residues. CDR3 in DNA: TGTGCCAGCAGCGTAGAGGGACAGGGGGCGCCAGGTGAGCAGTTCTTC. Translated, it gives CASSVEGQGAPGEQFF.

This clonotype was picked up a small number of times. The chain employs TRBV28 and TRBJ2-3; 13 positions match TRBD2. The CDR3 extends over 16 amino acids. Germline values: CDR1 MDHEN, CDR2 SYDVKM. The ends lost 6 bases at V and 7 bases at J; junction bases unmatched: 10. The CDR3 loop reads CASRILAGGPINTQYF. The CDR3, as DNA: TGTGCCAGCAGGATACTAGCGGGAGGGCCGATAAATACGCAGTATTTT.

This clonotype has just a few counts. The chain joins TRBV6-2 or TRBV6-3 to TRBJ1-2; 7 positions agree with TRBD1. Germline V gives CDR1 MNHEY, CDR2 SVGEGT. There are 14 residues in the CDR3. V lost 8 bases, J lost 5 bases, and 11 bases stayed unmatched. The CDR3 region is CASRGGTDSYGYTF. The DNA of the CDR3 is TGTGCCAGCCGCGGTGGGACAGACTCGTATGGCTACACCTTC.

This clonotype was detected a few times. V gene TRBV30 combines with J gene TRBJ2-4; D could derive from TRBD1 or TRBD2 (6 bases each). The CDR3 is 18 amino acids. CDR1 GTSNPN and CDR2 SVGIG come from the germline V gene (reference sequence). CDR3 residues: CAGGWGPSLDSIKNIQYF. As DNA, the CDR3 is TGTGCAGGGGGGTGGGGGCCCTCCCTTGATTCGATCAAAAACATTCAGTACTTC.

The gene calls are TRBV7-6 and TRBJ2-1; 9 bases are shared with TRBD2. This CDR3 comprises 16 residues. Unmatched junction bases numbered 4, after V lost 0 bases and J lost 4 bases. Germline V CDR1 and CDR2: SGHVS, FNYEAQ. Here the CDR3 reads CASSLARGGGYNEQFF. CDR3 in DNA: TGTGCCAGCAGCTTAGCGCGGGGGGGCGGGTACAATGAGCAGTTCTTC.

The chain links TRBV14 to TRBJ2-7, with TRBD2 matching 8 bases. V was clipped by 1 base and J by 1 base; unmatched bases: 15. The CDR3 is 19 amino acids. In germline, CDR1 is SGHDN, CDR2 FVKESK. The CDR3 protein is CASSQGGAALAGGSYEQYF. In DNA form, the CDR3 reads TGTGCCAGCAGCCAAGGTGGAGCGGCCCTGGCGGGAGGTTCCTACGAGCAGTACTTC.

The CDR3 DNA reads as TGTGCCAGCAGCTATTCTGCAGAGGACAGGGGGCGTTATTGGGTGAACACCGGGGAGCTGTTTTTT. It is translated as CASSYSAEDRGRYWVNTGELFF. The V gene is TRBV7-2, the J gene TRBJ2-2; 11 positions match TRBD1. V gave up 4 bases and J gave up 1 base; unmatched junction bases: 20. The germline V gene has CDR1 SGHTA and CDR2 FQGNSA. The CDR3 consists of 22 residues.

The V call is TRBV24-1, the J call TRBJ2-3; TRBD1 might be the D (7 bases). Germline V gives CDR1 KGHDR, CDR2 SFDVKD. The CDR3 sequence is 16 residues long. V gave up 4 bases and J gave up 6 bases, with 19 bases separating them. CDR3 sequence reads: CATSDLQGGASDTQYF. CDR3 DNA sequence: TGTGCCACCAGTGACCTGCAGGGGGGCGCGTCGGATACGCAGTATTTT.

This clonotype was seen many times. The rearrangement joins TRBV7-6 to TRBJ2-3; D not certain. Germline V gene sequence: CDR1 SGHVS, CDR2 FNYEAQ. Deletions cut 6 bases from V and 3 bases from J, with 13 bases between. The CDR3 spans 14 residues. The CDR3 DNA sequence: TGTGCCAGCAGTCCTGGTGGGCGGACAGATACGCAGTATTTT. Its translation: CASSPGGRTDTQYF.

This clonotype was counted ten times or more. This chain links TRBV5-6 with TRBJ2-1; D gene uncertain. The CDR3 contains 11 residues. Germline V CDR1 and CDR2: SGHDT, YYEEEE. Trimming stripped 0 bases from V and 12 bases from J, with 7 bases between. CDR3 loop: CASSLGLVQFF. Here the CDR3 DNA reads TGTGCCAGCAGCTTGGGGCTTGTGCAGTTCTTC.

The chain carries TRBV7-3 and TRBJ2-5; D not certain. Germline lookup yields CDR1 SGHTA and CDR2 FQGTGA. V dropped 4 bases and J dropped 0 bases, with 12 bases sitting between them. This CDR3 is 15 amino acids long. Here the CDR3 DNA reads TGTGCCAGCAGCTGGGTCGCTGAGTACCAAGAGACCCAGTACTTC. Translated, it gives CASSWVAEYQETQYF.

This rearrangement joins TRBV20-1 to TRBJ1-1; D remains unclear. CDR1 and CDR2 from the germline V gene are DFQATT and SNEGSKA (reference sequence). CDR3 length equals 12 residues. Deletions cut 2 bases from V and 1 base from J, with 5 bases between. CDR3 loop: CSARQWNTEAFF. CDR3 bases: TGCAGTGCTAGACAGTGGAACACTGAAGCTTTCTTT.